The 27 T cell receptor beta chains presented below share a single source sample, sequenced in a study of a mutant IDH1 vaccine in newly diagnosed glioma. The table came from immunoSEQ multiplex PCR; TCRdb's copy has only in-frame clones and leaves some out. The sample has tens of thousands of clones, 80% to 85% seen once. Time point indicated: week 23, last vaccination. What each vaccine dose contained was 300 ug of mutant IDH1 20-mer peptide, accompanied by topical imiquimod. No antigens are known for them. Sequencing used PBMCs, obtained from a glioma patient whose treatment included an IDH1 peptide vaccine. These receptors were taken from a woman aged 40 to 50 with glioma. Some clones in this sample may be carry-over from other donors' samples.

The rearrangement links TRBV5-5 to TRBJ1-1; D remains ambiguous. CDR1 and CDR2 (germline): SGHKS, YYEKEE (reference sequence). The CDR3 sequence is 15 residues long. Trimming cost V 2 bases and J 0 bases, with 11 bases left between them. In DNA, the CDR3 is TGTGCCAGCAGCTTATGGTCAGGAATGAACACTGAAGCTTTCTTT. It codes for CASSLWSGMNTEAFF.

This chain connects TRBV9 to TRBJ1-1; D is unclear. V lost 0 bases, J lost 3 bases, and 6 bases lay in between. The germline CDR1 and CDR2 sequences are SGDLS and YYNGEE. The CDR3 length is 13 residues. CDR3 DNA sequence: TGTGCCAGCAGCGTAGCCCCGTACACTGAAGCTTTCTTT. This sequence encodes CASSVAPYTEAFF. The full variable domain, its missing parts supplied by reference TRBV9 and TRBJ1-1, is DSGVTQTPKHLITATGQRVTLRCSPRSGDLSVYWYQQSLDQGLQFLIQYYNGEERAKGNILERFSAQQFPDLHSELNLSSLELGDSALYFCASSVAPYTEAFFGQGTRLTVV.

The chain has TRBV30 and TRBJ1-1; D not certain. Germline lookup yields CDR1 GTSNPN and CDR2 SVGIG (reference sequence). V shed 0 bases and J shed 7 bases, with 9 bases lying between them. The CDR3 covers 12 residues. The DNA for the CDR3 is TGTGCCTGGAGTGTAATTGGGATTGAAGCTTTCTTT. Protein: CAWSVIGIEAFF.

This chain connects TRBV19 to TRBJ1-5, with D possibly matching TRBD1 (5 bases). Trimming pared 3 bases from V and 7 bases from J, leaving 13 bases between. CDR1 is LNHDA and CDR2 is SQIVND in the germline V gene (reference sequence). The CDR3 extends over 14 amino acids. CDR3 loop: CASSMVRGPQPQHF. For the CDR3, the DNA is TGTGCCAGTAGTATGGTGAGGGGCCCCCAGCCCCAGCATTTT.

The chain joins TRBV4-3 to TRBJ2-7; possible D gene TRBD2, 6 bases. The V gene lost 1 base and the J gene lost 1 base, with 17 bases spanning the gap. CDR1 is LGHNA, CDR2 YSLEER, per germline. The CDR3 contains 17 residues. This CDR3 is CASSQVGGGLGSYEQYF. CDR3 nucleotide sequence: TGCGCCAGCAGCCAAGTGGGTGGAGGGTTAGGGTCCTACGAGCAGTACTTC.

V and J are TRBV5-1 and TRBJ2-3, with unresolved D. Deletions cut 1 base from V and 2 bases from J, with 5 bases between. Germline CDR1 reads SGHRS; CDR2 reads YFSETQ. The CDR3 consists of 13 residues. CDR3 nucleotide sequence: TGCGCCAGCAGCTTGCTTTTCACAGATACGCAGTATTTT. As protein: CASSLLFTDTQYF. The whole variable domain, filled in from reference TRBV5-1 and TRBJ2-3, reads KAGVTQTPRYLIKTRGQQVTLSCSPISGHRSVSWYQQTPGQGLQFLFEYFSETQRNKGNFPGRFSGRQFSNSRSEMNVSTLELGDSALYLCASSLLFTDTQYFGPGTRLTVL.

Only one count was recorded for this clone. The V and J genes are TRBV6-6 and TRBJ2-7; maybe TRBD2 (5 bases). V lost 2 bases and J lost 6, with 8 bases in between. The CDR3 runs to 12 residues. Germline V gene sequence: CDR1 MNHNY, CDR2 SVGAGI (reference sequence). This chain's CDR3 is CASSYAGFEQYF. CDR3 DNA sequence: TGTGCCAGCAGTTACGCGGGTTTCGAGCAGTACTTC.

V and J are TRBV4-1 and TRBJ1-1; TRBD1 matches at 9 bases. The J segment lost 3 bases and the V segment lost 4 bases, leaving 3 bases of the junction unmatched. The germline V gene encodes CDR1 MGHRA and CDR2 YSYEKL. The CDR3 covers 14 residues. The CDR3 reads CASSLWTGDTEAFF. DNA for the CDR3: TGCGCCAGCAGCCTCTGGACAGGGGACACTGAAGCTTTCTTT.

V and J are TRBV18 and TRBJ2-3; the match to TRBD2 covers 9 bases. In germline, CDR1 is KGHSH, CDR2 LQKENI. V trimming: 0 bases; J trimming: 1 base; junction bases outside the gene matches: 2. The CDR3 is made up of 16 amino acids. CDR3 loop: CASSPPRTSGTDTQYF. For the CDR3, the DNA is TGTGCCAGCTCACCACCGCGGACTAGCGGCACAGATACGCAGTATTTT.

This clone was detected once. The genes are TRBV7-9 and TRBJ2-3; D might be TRBD2 (7 bases). The CDR3 is made up of 16 amino acids. Germline V CDR1 and CDR2: SEHNR, FQNEAQ (reference sequence). Between the trimmed V and J ends, which lost 5 bases and 0 bases, there was a span of 15 bases. Here the CDR3 reads CASSPWGGPSTDTQYF. The CDR3 nucleotides read TGTGCCAGCAGCCCATGGGGGGGGCCTAGCACAGATACGCAGTATTTT. Full variable domain (rest looked up from reference TRBV7-9 and TRBJ2-3): DTGVSQNPRHKITKRGQNVTFRCDPISEHNRLYWYRQTLGQGPEFLTYFQNEAQLEKSRLLSDRFSAERPKGSFSTLEIQRTEQGDSAMYLCASSPWGGPSTDTQYFGPGTRLTVL.

The genes are TRBV6-4 and TRBJ2-1; D may match TRBD1 or TRBD2 (6 bases each). CDR3 length: 13 residues. V was trimmed by 4 bases and J by 15 bases, leaving 19 bases between them. CDR1 is MRHNA and CDR2 is SNTAGT in the germline V gene. The CDR3 DNA is TGTGCCAGCAGTGCCTACCTAGGGGGGCCGAGGTTCTTC. Its protein is CASSAYLGGPRFF.

The chain uses TRBV18 and TRBJ1-1; TRBD1 is a possible D gene (5 bases). Germline V gives CDR1 KGHSH, CDR2 LQKENI. V lost 1 base to trimming and J lost 1 base, with 7 bases between them. The CDR3 is 14 residues long. The CDR3 sequence: CASSPLGGNTEAFF. The CDR3 bases are TGTGCCAGCTCACCACTGGGGGGGAACACTGAAGCTTTCTTT.

This rearrangement joins TRBV5-4 to TRBJ1-2; a possible D gene is TRBD1 (5 bases). Germline V gives CDR1 SGHNT, CDR2 YYREEE (reference sequence). The V end lost 4 bases, the J end lost 6 bases, and 16 bases lay between the germline ends. The CDR3 is 14 residues long. The CDR3 coding sequence is TGTGCCAGCAGCCTCAAATTCAGGGACCATGGCTACACCTTC. Its translation: CASSLKFRDHGYTF.

V is TRBV6-5 and J is TRBJ1-3; no reliable D call. Germline V gene data show CDR1 as MNHEY and CDR2 as SVGAGI. The CDR3 covers 14 residues. The V end was cut by 5 bases, the J end by 0 bases, with 8 bases between. CDR3 in amino acids: CASSRQSSGNTIYF. CDR3 nucleotide sequence: TGTGCCAGCAGTCGGCAGAGCTCTGGAAACACCATATATTTT.

This chain joins TRBV5-4 and TRBJ2-5, with D possibly TRBD2 on 5 matching bases. The V end lost 2 bases, the J end lost 9 bases, and 17 bases lay between the germline ends. CDR3 length equals 14 residues. CDR1 is SGHNT, CDR2 YYREEE, per germline (reference sequence). The DNA for the CDR3 is TGTGCCAGCAGCTTTCCGGGGAGACTCGCGGCCCAGTACTTC. Its translation is CASSFPGRLAAQYF.

The rearrangement links TRBV9 to TRBJ2-1; TRBD2 aligns across 12 bases. After removal of 3 bases from V and 2 bases from J, the junction contained 0 bases not matched to a gene. The CDR3 covers 15 residues. Germline loops: CDR1 SGDLS, CDR2 YYNGEE. CDR3 sequence: CASSGTSGAYNEQFF. DNA for the CDR3: TGTGCCAGCAGCGGGACTAGCGGGGCCTACAATGAGCAGTTCTTC.

V is TRBV11-2 and J is TRBJ2-2, with D perhaps TRBD1 (6 bases). Germline V gives CDR1 SGHAT, CDR2 FQNNGV. Trimming took off 2 bases at V and 5 bases at J, with 18 bases between the two ends. The CDR3 runs to 17 residues. The chain's CDR3 is CASSLTWTVGKTGELFF. The CDR3 DNA is TGTGCCAGCAGCTTAACCTGGACAGTTGGGAAGACCGGGGAGCTGTTTTTT.

In the case of this clone: This same CDR3 is encoded by further DNA sequences in the sample. The chain uses TRBV5-1 and TRBJ1-1; D remains unclear. Deletions cut 4 bases from V and 1 base from J, with 8 bases between. Germline V gene lookup returns CDR1 SGHRS and CDR2 YFSETQ. The CDR3 contains 13 residues. The CDR3 is CASSLDPNTEAFF. CDR3 nucleotide sequence: TGCGCCAGCAGCCTCGATCCGAACACTGAAGCTTTCTTT.

J is TRBJ2-1 and V is TRBV7-9, with D uncertain. V was pared by 3 bases and J by 5 bases, with 11 bases between. Germline CDR1 and CDR2: SEHNR and FQNEAQ (reference sequence). This CDR3 has 14 amino acids. DNA for the CDR3: TGTGCCAGCAGCTTGGGTAGTCCGGACAATGAGCAGTTCTTC. As protein: CASSLGSPDNEQFF.

The gene calls are TRBV7-9 and TRBJ1-1, with D possibly being TRBD1 (6 bases). In germline, CDR1 is SEHNR, CDR2 FQNEAQ (reference sequence). CDR3 size: 14 residues. V was cut by 5 bases and J by 5 bases, with 15 bases left in between. CDR3 residues: CASSLGQGRTEAFF. In nucleotides, the CDR3 is TGTGCCAGCAGCCTAGGTCAGGGGCGGACTGAAGCTTTCTTT.

This sequence joins TRBV29-1 and TRBJ1-4, with D maybe TRBD1 (5 bases). Trimming shortened V by 6 bases and J by 4 bases, and 9 bases separated the two germline ends. The CDR3 covers 12 residues. The V gene's germline CDR1 is SQVTM and CDR2 ANQGSEA. CDR3 sequence: CSVRDGNEKLFF. The CDR3, as DNA: TGCAGCGTCCGGGACGGTAATGAAAAACTGTTTTTT.

This clone is a singleton in its sample. The chain joins TRBV4-3 to TRBJ1-1, with 8 nucleotides matching TRBD1. Germline CDR1 and CDR2: LGHNA and YSLEER. The CDR3 is 14 amino acids. Trimming took 3 bases from V and 1 from J; bases not matched to a gene: 1. The CDR3 protein is CASSHGTGNTEAFF. In DNA, the CDR3 is TGCGCCAGCAGCCATGGGACAGGGAACACTGAAGCTTTCTTT.

Only one count was recorded for this clone. V usage is TRBV7-8 and J usage is TRBJ1-2; no firm D call. The germline V gene encodes CDR1 SGHVS and CDR2 FQNEAQ. The CDR3 length is 13 residues. V lost 6 bases and J 4 bases, leaving 12 bases between the germline ends. The chain's CDR3 is CASSHDMGYGYTF. The CDR3 nucleotides read TGTGCCAGCAGTCATGACATGGGCTATGGCTACACCTTC.

This clone was recorded only once. This CDR3 is CASSFPGHSYGYTF. For the CDR3, the DNA is TGTGCCAGCAGTTTTCCGGGACACAGCTATGGCTACACCTTC. The V and J genes are TRBV6-1 and TRBJ1-2; perhaps TRBD1 as D (6 bases). Trimming removed 5 bases from V and 4 bases from J, with 14 bases in between. Germline CDR1 and CDR2: MNHNS and SASEGT. This CDR3 spans 14 amino acids.

In its sample, this clone was seen a few times. This chain uses TRBV4-3 with TRBJ2-7, with 7 bases lining up with TRBD2. After removal of 4 bases from V and 7 bases from J, the junction contained 16 bases not matched to a gene. Germline V CDR1 and CDR2: LGHNA, YSLEER. The CDR3 runs to 16 residues. CDR3 residues: CASSPGRLWREGEQYF. CDR3 bases: TGCGCCAGCAGCCCAGGTCGGCTCTGGAGGGAGGGTGAGCAGTACTTC.

The rearrangement uses TRBV12-5 and TRBJ1-6; possible D gene TRBD1, 5 bases. Looked up from germline, CDR1 is LGHNT and CDR2 is FRNRAP. V dropped 2 bases and J dropped 7 bases, with 15 bases sitting between them. CDR3 length: 16 amino acids. The CDR3 loop is CASGLSLRVQNSPLHF. CDR3 DNA sequence: TGTGCTAGTGGTTTGTCTCTCAGGGTACAGAATTCACCCCTCCACTTT.

The J gene is TRBJ2-1, the V gene TRBV5-6; 9 nucleotides line up with TRBD1. The V segment lost 4 bases and the J segment 7 bases; nucleotides outside the gene matches: 12. Germline V lookup: CDR1 SGHDT, CDR2 YYEEEE. This CDR3 spans 16 amino acids. The CDR3, as DNA: TGTGCCAGCAGCATAAGACAGGGGGACTTGAATAATGAGCAGTTCTTC. This codes for CASSIRQGDLNNEQFF.